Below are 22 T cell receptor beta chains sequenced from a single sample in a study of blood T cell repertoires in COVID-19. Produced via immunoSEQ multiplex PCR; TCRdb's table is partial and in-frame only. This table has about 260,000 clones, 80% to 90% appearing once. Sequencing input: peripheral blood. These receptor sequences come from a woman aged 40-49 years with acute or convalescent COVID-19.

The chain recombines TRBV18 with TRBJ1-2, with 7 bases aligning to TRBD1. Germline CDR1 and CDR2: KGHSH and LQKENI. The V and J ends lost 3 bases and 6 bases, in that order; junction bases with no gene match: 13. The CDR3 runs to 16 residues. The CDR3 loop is CASSPYLVEGADGYTF. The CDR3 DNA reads TGTGCCAGCTCACCCTACCTTGTTGAGGGGGCCGATGGCTACACCTTC.

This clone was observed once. The CDR3 DNA is TGTGCCAGCGGGACAGGGGCTGGAAACACCATATATTTT. Its translation: CASGTGAGNTIYF. This chain connects TRBV6-5 to TRBJ1-3; 10 bases align to TRBD1. Germline loops: CDR1 MNHEY, CDR2 SVGAGI. After removal of 8 bases from V and 2 bases from J, the junction contained 0 bases not matched to a gene. The CDR3 is 13 residues long.

The CDR3 loop reads CASPRTGIYEQYV. CDR3 DNA: TGTGCCAGCCCCCGGACAGGGATCTACGAGCAGTACGTC. This chain links TRBV21-1 with TRBJ2-7; TRBD1, the table's D call, was not compared with the DNA. TRBV21-1 is reported as a pseudogene. The CDR3 has 13 residues.

CDR3 residues: CATSPAGRSVDGYTF. The CDR3 region has the DNA TGTGCCACCTCCCCCGCAGGGCGCTCTGTCGATGGCTACACCTTC. This chain links TRBV6-6 with TRBJ1-2, with TRBD1 as a possible D gene (5 bases). V was clipped by 10 bases and J by 6 bases, with 24 bases between them. The CDR3 is 15 amino acids. Germline CDR1 MNHNY, CDR2 SVGAGI (reference sequence).

Here the CDR3 reads CASSLGGQGARGYTF. The DNA for the CDR3 is TGCGCCAGCAGCTTGGGCGGACAGGGGGCAAGAGGCTACACCTTC. The chain employs TRBV5-1 and TRBJ1-2, with TRBD1 matching over 11 bases. Losses at the gene ends were 0 bases for V and 8 bases for J; bases not matched to a gene: 6. Germline lookup yields CDR1 SGHRS and CDR2 YFSETQ. The CDR3 spans 15 residues. The whole variable domain, remainder taken from reference TRBV5-1 and TRBJ1-2, is KAGVTQTPRYLIKTRGQQVTLSCSPISGHRSVSWYQQTPGQGLQFLFEYFSETQRNKGNFPGRFSGRQFSNSRSEMNVSTLELGDSALYLCASSLGGQGARGYTFGSGTRLTVV.

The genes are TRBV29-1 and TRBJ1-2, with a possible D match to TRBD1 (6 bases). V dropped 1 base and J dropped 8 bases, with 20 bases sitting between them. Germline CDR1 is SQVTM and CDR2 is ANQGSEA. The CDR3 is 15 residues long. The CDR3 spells CSVEGLSQGSGGYTF. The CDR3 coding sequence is TGCAGCGTTGAAGGCCTTTCACAGGGCTCGGGGGGCTACACCTTC.

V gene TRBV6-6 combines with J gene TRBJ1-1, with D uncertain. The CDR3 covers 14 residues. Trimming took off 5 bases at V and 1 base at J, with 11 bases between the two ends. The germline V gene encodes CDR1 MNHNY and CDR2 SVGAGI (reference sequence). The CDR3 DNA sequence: TGTGCCAGCAGTCGCCGGTTTGGGAACACTGAAGCTTTCTTT. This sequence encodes CASSRRFGNTEAFF.

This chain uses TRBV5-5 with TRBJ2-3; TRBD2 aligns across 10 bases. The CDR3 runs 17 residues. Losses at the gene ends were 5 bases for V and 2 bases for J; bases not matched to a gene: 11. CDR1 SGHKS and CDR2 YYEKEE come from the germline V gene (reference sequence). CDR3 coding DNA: TGTGCCAGCAGTCTCCCGTCTAGCGGGGGTCTCACAGATACGCAGTATTTT. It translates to CASSLPSSGGLTDTQYF.

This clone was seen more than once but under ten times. The CDR3 sequence: CASGSGGANTEAFF. In DNA, the CDR3 is TGTGCCAGTGGGTCAGGGGGCGCAAACACTGAAGCTTTCTTT. This sequence joins TRBV19 and TRBJ1-1; TRBD1 matches 8 bases. The germline V gene has CDR1 LNHDA and CDR2 SQIVND (reference sequence). The CDR3 is made up of 14 amino acids. V shed 8 bases, J shed 2 bases, and the junction held 7 bases outside the gene matches. Full variable domain (rest looked up from reference TRBV19 and TRBJ1-1): DGGITQSPKYLFRKEGQNVTLSCEQNLNHDAMYWYRQDPGQGLRLIYYSQIVNDFQKGDIAEGYSVSREKKESFPLTVTSAQKNPTAFYLCASGSGGANTEAFFGQGTRLTVV.

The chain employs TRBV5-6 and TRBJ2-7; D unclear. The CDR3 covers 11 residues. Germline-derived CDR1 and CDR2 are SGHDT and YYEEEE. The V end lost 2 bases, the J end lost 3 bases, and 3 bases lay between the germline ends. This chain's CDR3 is CASSLHYEQYV. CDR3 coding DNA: TGTGCCAGCAGCTTACACTACGAGCAGTACGTC.

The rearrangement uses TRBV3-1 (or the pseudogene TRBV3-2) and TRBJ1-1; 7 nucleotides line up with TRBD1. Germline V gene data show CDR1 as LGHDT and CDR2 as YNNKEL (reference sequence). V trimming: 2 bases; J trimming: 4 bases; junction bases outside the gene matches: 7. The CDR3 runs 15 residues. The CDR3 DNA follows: TGTGCCAGCAGCCAAATACAGGGGTGGGGCACTGAAGCTTTCTTT. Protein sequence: CASSQIQGWGTEAFF.

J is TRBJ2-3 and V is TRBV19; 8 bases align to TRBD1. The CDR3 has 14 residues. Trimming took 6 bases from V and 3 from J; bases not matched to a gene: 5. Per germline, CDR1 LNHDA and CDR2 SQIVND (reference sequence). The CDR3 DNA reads TGTGCCAGTAGAGCAGGGGGCGCGACAGATACGCAGTATTTT. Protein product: CASRAGGATDTQYF.

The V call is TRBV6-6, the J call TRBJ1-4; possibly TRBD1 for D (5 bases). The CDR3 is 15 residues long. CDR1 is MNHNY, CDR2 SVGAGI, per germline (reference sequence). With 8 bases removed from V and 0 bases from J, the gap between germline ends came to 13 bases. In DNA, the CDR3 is TGTGCCAGCGGGGGGTCGACAGCAACTAATGAAAAACTGTTTTTT. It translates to CASGGSTATNEKLFF.

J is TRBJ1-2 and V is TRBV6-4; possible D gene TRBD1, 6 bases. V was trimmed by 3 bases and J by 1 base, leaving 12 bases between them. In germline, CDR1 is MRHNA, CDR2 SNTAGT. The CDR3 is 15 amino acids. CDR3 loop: CASSENWGRNYGYTF. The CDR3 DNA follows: TGTGCCAGCAGTGAGAACTGGGGGCGTAACTATGGCTACACCTTC.

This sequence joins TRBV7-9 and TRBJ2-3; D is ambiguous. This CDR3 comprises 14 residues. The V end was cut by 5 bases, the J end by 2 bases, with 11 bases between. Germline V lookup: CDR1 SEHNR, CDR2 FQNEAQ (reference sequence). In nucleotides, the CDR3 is TGTGCCAGCAGCCCACCTACGAACACAGATACGCAGTATTTT. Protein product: CASSPPTNTDTQYF.

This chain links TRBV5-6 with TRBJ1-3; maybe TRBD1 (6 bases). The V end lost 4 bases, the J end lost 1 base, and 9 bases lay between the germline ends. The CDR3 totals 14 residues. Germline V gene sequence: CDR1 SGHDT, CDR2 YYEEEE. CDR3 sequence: CASSAQGSGNTIYF. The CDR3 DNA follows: TGTGCCAGCAGCGCACAGGGTTCTGGAAACACCATATATTTT.

This CDR3 reads CASRPLAGGPNEQFF. The CDR3 DNA reads TGCGCCAGCAGACCGCTAGCGGGGGGGCCCAATGAGCAGTTCTTC. The chain joins TRBV5-1 to TRBJ2-1; 12 bases map to TRBD2. V gave up 5 bases and J gave up 6 bases; unmatched junction bases: 6. Germline V CDR1 and CDR2: SGHRS, YFSETQ. The CDR3 runs to 15 residues.

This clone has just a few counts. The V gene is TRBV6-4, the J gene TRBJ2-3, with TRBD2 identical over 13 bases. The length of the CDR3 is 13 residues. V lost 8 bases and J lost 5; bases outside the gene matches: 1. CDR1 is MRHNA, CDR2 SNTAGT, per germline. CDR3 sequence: CASGTSGEDTQYF. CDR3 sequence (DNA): TGTGCCAGCGGGACTAGCGGGGAAGATACGCAGTATTTT.

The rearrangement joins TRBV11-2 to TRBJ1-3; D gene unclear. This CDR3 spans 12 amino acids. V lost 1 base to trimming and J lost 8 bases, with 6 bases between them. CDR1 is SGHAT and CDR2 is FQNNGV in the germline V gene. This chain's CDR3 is CASSLVSHTIYF. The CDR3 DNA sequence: TGTGCCAGCAGCTTAGTGAGTCACACCATATATTTT. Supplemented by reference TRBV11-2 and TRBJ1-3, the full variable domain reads EAGVAQSPRYKIIEKRQSVAFWCNPISGHATLYWYQQILGQGPKLLIQFQNNGVVDDSQLPKDRFSAERLKGVDSTLKIQPAKLEDSAVYLCASSLVSHTIYFGEGSWLTVV.

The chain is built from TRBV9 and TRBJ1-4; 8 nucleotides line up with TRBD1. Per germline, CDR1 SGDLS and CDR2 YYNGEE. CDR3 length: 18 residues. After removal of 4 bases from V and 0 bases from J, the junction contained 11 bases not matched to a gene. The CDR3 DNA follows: TGTGCCAGCAGCCCCCAACCGAGGGGACAGGCAACTAATGAAAAACTGTTTTTT. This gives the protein CASSPQPRGQATNEKLFF.

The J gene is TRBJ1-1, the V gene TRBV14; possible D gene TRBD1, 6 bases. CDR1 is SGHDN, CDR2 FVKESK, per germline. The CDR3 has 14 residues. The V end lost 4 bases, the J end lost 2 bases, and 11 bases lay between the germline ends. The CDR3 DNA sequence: TGTGCCAGCAGCCGCCGGACAGCCAACACTGAAGCTTTCTTT. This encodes CASSRRTANTEAFF.

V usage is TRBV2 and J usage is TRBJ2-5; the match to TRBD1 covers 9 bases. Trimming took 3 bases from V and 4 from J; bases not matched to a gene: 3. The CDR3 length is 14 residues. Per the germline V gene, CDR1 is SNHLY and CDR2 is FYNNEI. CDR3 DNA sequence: TGTGCCAGCAGTGACTACAGGGGGCGAGAGACCCAGTACTTC. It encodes CASSDYRGRETQYF.